This TCR beta chain was identified during a study of blood T cell repertoires in COVID-19. Study at large: Collection of acute and convalescent COVID-19 samples took place in the United States, Italy and Spain. Sources were T cells, B-cell-depleted T cells, or PBMCs; the material itself was cDNA or gDNA.

Original processing notes: Reference gene primers were amplified, and this amplification served to estimate nucleated cell counts. The method was immunoSEQ multiplex PCR; TCRdb's version includes in-frame clones alone and lacks a portion of them. That table furnishes V, J and clone size, whereas the DNA furnished D and trimming. The table includes roughly 200,000 clones, about 91% detected once. Germline lookup yields CDR1 SGDLS and CDR2 YYNGEE. The V gene lost 4 bases and the J gene lost 2 bases, with 13 bases spanning the gap. The CDR3 spans 14 residues. Material for sequencing was peripheral blood. The chain links TRBV9 to TRBJ2-7; possible D gene TRBD2, 6 bases. This TCR derives from a young woman with acute or convalescent COVID-19. The CDR3 reads CASSSGALAYEQYF. The DNA for the CDR3 is TGTGCCAGCAGCTCGGGAGCGCTAGCCTACGAGCAGTACTTC.